The next 28 T cell receptor beta chains were all read from a single sample in a study of human T cells and chemical hapten exposure. TCRdb analysed the RACE reads with MiXCR anew, one entry per CDR3 protein. The table includes over 300,000 distinct CDR3 sequences, approximately 5.1% detected once. Time point: pre-sensitization, week 0. Described treatment: therapeutic diphenylcyclopropenone sensitization with weekly scalp DPC. Sequenced material: whole blood, taken in connection with sensitization to the hapten diphenylcyclopropenone (DPC). The origin of the receptors is a woman between 45 and 65 years old with alopecia areata. Some clones in this sample may be carry-over from other donors' samples.

This chain joins TRBV2 and TRBJ2-2; the D is unclear. This CDR3 spans 13 amino acids. The germline V gene has CDR1 SNHLY and CDR2 FYNNEI. V lost 4 bases to trimming and J lost 5 bases, with 8 bases between them. The CDR3 DNA follows: TGTGCCAGCAGTGTCCGAGGTACCGGGGAGCTGTTTTTT. It specifies CASSVRGTGELFF.

This clonotype was seen many times. This chain links TRBV21-1 with TRBJ2-5; the DNA was not compared with TRBD2, the D call given in the table. TRBV21-1 is annotated as a pseudogene. This CDR3 has 14 amino acids. The CDR3: CASSGLASPETQYF. The CDR3 region has the DNA TGTGCCAGCAGCGGTCTAGCGAGCCCAGAGACCCAGTACTTC.

This clonotype has a handful of counts. J is TRBJ2-7 and V is TRBV5-5; D remains unclear. Germline V gives CDR1 SGHKS, CDR2 YYEKEE (reference sequence). V was shortened by 0 bases and J by 5 bases, with 6 bases between the two germline ends. CDR3 length equals 12 residues. The CDR3 region has the DNA TGTGCCAGCAGCTTGGTCGCCCACGAGCAGTACTTC. Encoded protein: CASSLVAHEQYF.

This clonotype was recorded a few times. The genes are TRBV12-3 or TRBV12-4 and TRBJ1-5, with D maybe TRBD1 (5 bases). V lost 6 bases to trimming and J lost 10 bases, with 13 bases between them. The CDR3 contains 12 residues. The CDR3 sequence: CASRGGDFPQHF. The CDR3 DNA reads as TGTGCCAGCAGGGGGGGGGATTTTCCCCAGCATTTT.

The chain links TRBV5-1 to TRBJ1-1, with D perhaps TRBD1 (6 bases). The V gene lost 3 bases and the J gene lost 4 bases, with 19 bases spanning the gap. The CDR3 length is 16 residues. CDR1 and CDR2 (germline): SGHRS, YFSETQ. CDR3 sequence (DNA): TGCGCCAGCAGCTCTAGACACGACAGGCCGGGCACTGAAGCTTTCTTT. Residues: CASSSRHDRPGTEAFF.

This sequence joins TRBV3-1 and TRBJ2-7; D not resolved. The CDR3 is 12 amino acids. The V end was cut by 1 base, the J end by 9 bases, with 10 bases between. Germline CDR1 is LGHDT and CDR2 is YNNKEL (reference sequence). Here the CDR3 reads CASSQVYSLQYF. CDR3 DNA sequence: TGTGCCAGCAGCCAAGTATACAGCCTGCAGTACTTC.

The rearrangement joins TRBV5-6 to TRBJ1-6; TRBD1 might be the D (5 bases). CDR1 and CDR2 from the germline V gene are SGHDT and YYEEEE. The CDR3 has 15 amino acids. V was shortened by 1 base and J by 7 bases, with 12 bases between the two germline ends. In nucleotides, the CDR3 is TGTGCCAGCAGCTTGAACAGGAATCCAAATTCACCCCTCCACTTT. It yields the protein CASSLNRNPNSPLHF.

This clonotype was observed a few times. The rearrangement links TRBV25-1 to TRBJ1-1; perhaps TRBD1 as D (6 bases). There are 13 residues in the CDR3. The germline gives CDR1 MGHDK, CDR2 SYGVNS. V was pared by 4 bases and J by 6 bases, with 12 bases between. The CDR3 bases are TGTGCCAGCAGTGCGTACAGGGACGCTGAAGCTTTCTTT. This translates into CASSAYRDAEAFF.

This clonotype was recorded many times. CDR3 loop: CASSLRTGFYGYTF. CDR3 nucleotide sequence: TGTGCCAGCAGTTTAAGGACAGGGTTTTATGGCTACACCTTC. This chain uses TRBV28 with TRBJ1-2; 8 bases agree with TRBD1. There are 14 residues in the CDR3. J gave up 5 bases and V 2 bases, and 4 bases lay outside the gene matches. CDR1 is MDHEN, CDR2 SYDVKM, per germline.

Many counts were recorded for this clonotype. The rearrangement links TRBV5-6 to TRBJ2-3, with 12 bases fitting TRBD1. This CDR3 region has 16 residues. The V gene's germline CDR1 is SGHDT and CDR2 YYEEEE. J lost 3 bases, V lost 5 bases, and 7 bases had no gene match. The CDR3 is CASSSPGQGATDTQYF. For the CDR3, the DNA is TGTGCCAGCAGTTCTCCGGGACAGGGGGCGACAGATACGCAGTATTTT.

This clonotype was found many times. This sequence joins TRBV10-2 and TRBJ1-4; D ambiguous. The CDR3 runs to 14 residues. From germline, CDR1 is WSHSY and CDR2 SAAADI. With 1 base removed from V and 4 bases from J, the gap between germline ends came to 7 bases. The CDR3 nucleotides are TGCGCCAGCAGTGAGTGGGGAGTTAATGAAAAACTGTTTTTT. Its translation: CASSEWGVNEKLFF.

In this sample, this clonotype turned up many times. V usage is TRBV12-3 or TRBV12-4 and J usage is TRBJ2-7, with 7 bases matching TRBD2. CDR3 length: 14 amino acids. V was clipped by 5 bases and J by 3 bases; unmatched bases: 7. CDR3: CASSPSGGGYEQYF. As DNA, the CDR3 is TGTGCCAGCAGTCCTAGTGGGGGGGGCTACGAGCAGTACTTC.

This clonotype was counted a few times. V is TRBV20-1 and J is TRBJ2-5; 7 bases line up with TRBD2. Trimming removed 5 bases from V and 4 bases from J; junction bases left unmatched: 13. The CDR3 loop spans 15 amino acids. Germline assignment: CDR1 DFQATT and CDR2 SNEGSKA (reference sequence). This chain's CDR3 is CSAPRGAGISETQYF. DNA for the CDR3: TGCAGTGCTCCCCGAGGAGCGGGAATCTCAGAGACCCAGTACTTC.

This clonotype was seen ten or more times. The V call is TRBV27, the J call TRBJ2-3; 7 bases map to TRBD2. The CDR3 loop spans 16 amino acids. Trimming removed 3 bases from V and 4 bases from J; junction bases left unmatched: 10. Germline V lookup: CDR1 MNHEY, CDR2 SMNVEV (reference sequence). This CDR3 reads CASSFLLASGPDTQYF. Written as DNA, the CDR3 is TGTGCCAGCAGTTTCCTACTAGCGAGCGGTCCAGATACGCAGTATTTT.

This clonotype came up many times. The chain carries TRBV3-1 and TRBJ2-7; D unresolved. This CDR3 is 15 amino acids long. The germline CDR1 and CDR2 sequences are LGHDT and YNNKEL (reference sequence). Trimming took off 1 base at V and 2 bases at J, with 12 bases between the two ends. CDR3 in DNA: TGTGCCAGCAGCCAAGCCCCGGGTGGAACCTACGAGCAGTACTTC. Translating it yields CASSQAPGGTYEQYF.

The CDR3 protein is CASSRGGLAGGESETQYF. CDR3 nucleotide sequence: TGCGCCAGCAGCCGAGGTGGACTAGCGGGAGGGGAGTCAGAGACCCAGTACTTC. The J gene is TRBJ2-5, the V gene TRBV4-3; 15 bases line up with TRBD2. The V gene's germline CDR1 is LGHNA and CDR2 YSLEER. The CDR3 length is 18 residues. V shed 4 bases, J shed 4 bases, and the junction held 10 bases outside the gene matches.

CDR3 DNA: TGTGCCAGCAGCGGACTGCGCTCCTACGAGCAGTACTTC. This codes for CASSGLRSYEQYF. This chain links TRBV7-9 with TRBJ2-7; possibly TRBD2 for D (5 bases). V dropped 5 bases and J dropped 0 bases, with 8 bases sitting between them. CDR1 and CDR2 (germline): SEHNR, FQNEAQ (reference sequence). The CDR3 length is 13 residues.

DNA for the CDR3: TGTGCCAGCAGCTTACAGACCGGGACTAGCGGGAGTATCGGGGAGCTGTTTTTT. Translated: CASSLQTGTSGSIGELFF. The V and J genes are TRBV9 and TRBJ2-2, with 14 bases identical to TRBD2. Germline CDR1 reads SGDLS; CDR2 reads YYNGEE. V lost 4 bases, J lost 7 bases, and 12 bases stayed unmatched. The CDR3 loop spans 18 amino acids.

A note on this clonotype: This clone may be a read error of a much larger clone one base away. The V and J genes are TRBV4-2 and TRBJ2-7, with D perhaps given as TRBD1 or TRBD2 (5 bases each). Germline CDR1 and CDR2: LGHNA and YNFKEQ. The CDR3 is 16 residues long. The CDR3 sequence: CARSQVSTGPAYEQYF. The CDR3 DNA follows: TGTGCCAGGAGCCAAGTTTCAACGGGACCTGCCTACGAGCAGTACTTC.

The chain couples TRBV3-1 to TRBJ1-1; D call uncertain. The CDR3 runs 13 residues. Trimming removed 1 base from V and 6 bases from J, with 9 bases in between. The germline V gene has CDR1 LGHDT and CDR2 YNNKEL (reference sequence). The chain's CDR3 is CASSQVEDSEAFF. CDR3 sequence (DNA): TGTGCCAGCAGCCAAGTGGAGGACTCTGAAGCTTTCTTT.

This clonotype was found a few times. A read error may produce the germline difference seen at one junction end. The V and J genes are TRBV12-3 or TRBV12-4 and TRBJ1-1; 8 bases map to TRBD1. This CDR3 is built from 13 residues. CDR3: CASSHRGNAEAFF. The CDR3 region has the DNA TGTGCCAGCAGCCACAGGGGGAACGCTGAAGCTTTCTTT.

Ten or more counts support this clonotype. The chain carries TRBV20-1 and TRBJ2-5; D ambiguous. Germline V CDR1 and CDR2: DFQATT, SNEGSKA (reference sequence). The CDR3 is 13 residues long. With 3 bases removed from V and 2 bases from J, the gap between germline ends came to 10 bases. This CDR3 is CSAREYLQETQYF. CDR3 coding DNA: TGCAGTGCTAGGGAATATCTACAAGAGACCCAGTACTTC.

In this sample, this clonotype turned up many times. The rearrangement uses TRBV12-3 or TRBV12-4 and TRBJ2-3; 7 bases line up with TRBD2. Losses at the gene ends were 7 bases for V and 2 bases for J; bases not matched to a gene: 9. The CDR3 spans 15 residues. This chain's CDR3 is CASTMGTTYTDTQYF. The CDR3 DNA follows: TGTGCCAGCACCATGGGGACTACCTACACAGATACGCAGTATTTT.

To note about this clonotype: This may arise from a read error, as a much more abundant clone is one base away. Likely a read error: the CDR3 ends without its conserved phenylalanine or tryptophan. The rearrangement links TRBV28 to TRBJ2-3, with 12 bases matching TRBD2. The V and J ends lost 5 bases and 0 bases, in that order; junction bases with no gene match: 6. Per germline, CDR1 MDHEN and CDR2 SYDVKM. There are 17 residues in the CDR3. In nucleotides, the CDR3 is TGTGCCAGCAGTACCGGGACTAGCGGGTCTAGCACAGATACGCAGTATATT. Its protein is CASSTGTSGSSTDTQYI.

CDR3 residues: CASNQQGLAGVRADTQYF. CDR3 bases: TGTGCCAGCAATCAGCAGGGACTAGCGGGAGTCCGGGCAGATACGCAGTATTTT. The chain uses TRBV28 and TRBJ2-3; 14 bases fit TRBD2. This CDR3 is built from 18 residues. V was pared by 7 bases and J by 4 bases, with 13 bases of the junction left unmatched. Germline CDR1 MDHEN, CDR2 SYDVKM. Filled out from reference TRBV28 and TRBJ2-3, the complete variable domain reads DVKVTQSSRYLVKRTGEKVFLECVQDMDHENMFWYRQDPGLGLRLIYFSYDVKMKEKGDIPEGYSVSREKKERFSLILESASTNQTSMYLCASNQQGLAGVRADTQYFGPGTRLTVL.

There are a few counts of this clonotype. The chain is built from TRBV2 and TRBJ1-2, with 11 positions matching TRBD1. Germline assignment: CDR1 SNHLY and CDR2 FYNNEI. The V and J ends lost 7 bases and 6 bases, in that order; junction bases with no gene match: 7. The CDR3 is 14 residues long. DNA for the CDR3: TGTGCCAGCACCCGTGGACAGGGGGCGAATGGCTACACCTTC. Translated: CASTRGQGANGYTF.

This clonotype was observed many times. The chain uses TRBV12-3 or TRBV12-4 and TRBJ2-1; D is uncertain. The CDR3 length is 15 residues. V shed 4 bases and J shed 1 base, with 11 bases lying between them. The CDR3 loop is CASSSLRASYNEQFF. In nucleotides, the CDR3 is TGTGCCAGCAGTTCCCTTAGGGCATCCTACAATGAGCAGTTCTTC.

At least ten counts were recorded for this clonotype. The chain couples TRBV28 to TRBJ2-1, with 10 bases aligning to TRBD2. The V and J ends lost 1 base and 5 bases, in that order; junction bases with no gene match: 2. The CDR3 spans 15 residues. The germline V gene has CDR1 MDHEN and CDR2 SYDVKM. CDR3 coding DNA: TGTGCCAGCAGTTTATTAGCGGGAGGCCACAATGAGCAGTTCTTC. Its protein is CASSLLAGGHNEQFF.